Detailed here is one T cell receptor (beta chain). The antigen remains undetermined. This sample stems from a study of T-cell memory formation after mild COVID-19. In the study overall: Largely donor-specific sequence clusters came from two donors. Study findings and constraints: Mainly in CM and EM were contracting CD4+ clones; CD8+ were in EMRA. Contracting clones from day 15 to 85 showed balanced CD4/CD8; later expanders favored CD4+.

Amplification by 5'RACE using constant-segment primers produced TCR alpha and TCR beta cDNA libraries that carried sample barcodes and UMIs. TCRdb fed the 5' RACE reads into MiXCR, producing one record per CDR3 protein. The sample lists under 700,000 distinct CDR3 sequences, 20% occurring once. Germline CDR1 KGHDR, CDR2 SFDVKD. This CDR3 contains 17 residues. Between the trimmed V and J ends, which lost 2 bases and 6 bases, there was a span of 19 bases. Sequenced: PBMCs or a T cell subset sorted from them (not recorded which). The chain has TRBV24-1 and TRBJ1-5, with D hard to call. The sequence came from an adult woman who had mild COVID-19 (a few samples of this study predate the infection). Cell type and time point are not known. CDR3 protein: CATSDSTGGGSGQPQHF. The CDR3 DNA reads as TGTGCCACCAGTGATTCGACCGGTGGAGGGTCGGGTCAGCCCCAGCATTTT.